This TCR beta chain comes out of a study of shared clonotypes between healthy human individuals. CD8 cells regarded as naive lacked CD45RO, were positively chosen for CCR7, and omitted terminally differentiated effector memory CD45RA+ cells. The assay was immunoSEQ multiplex PCR, and TCRdb's table has in-frame clones only and misses some. The table lists 650,000 to 800,000 clones, around 90% of them singletons. Deletions cut 0 bases from V and 0 bases from J, with 17 bases between. The CDR3 extends over 18 amino acids. CDR1 and CDR2 (germline): MGHDK, SYGVNS. The V and J genes are TRBV25-1 and TRBJ1-1, with D possibly being TRBD1 (5 bases). This receptor was obtained from a man aged 30 to 39 in good health. The source material was naive CD8+ T cells sorted from blood. The CDR3 DNA follows: TGTGCCAGCAGTGAATATGGGCGGTTGGACACCGTGAACACTGAAGCTTTCTTT. Protein product: CASSEYGRLDTVNTEAFF.